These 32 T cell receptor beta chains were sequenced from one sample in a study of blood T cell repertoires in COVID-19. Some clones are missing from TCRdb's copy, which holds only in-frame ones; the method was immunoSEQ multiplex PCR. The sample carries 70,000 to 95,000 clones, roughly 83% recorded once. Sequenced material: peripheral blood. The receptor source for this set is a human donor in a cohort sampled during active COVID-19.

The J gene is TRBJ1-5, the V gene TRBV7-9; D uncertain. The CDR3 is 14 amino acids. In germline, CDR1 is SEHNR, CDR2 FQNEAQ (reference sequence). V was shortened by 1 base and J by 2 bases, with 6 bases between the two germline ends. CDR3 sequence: CASSLGQGNQPQHF. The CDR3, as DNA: TGTGCCAGCAGCTTAGGGCAGGGCAATCAGCCCCAGCATTTT.

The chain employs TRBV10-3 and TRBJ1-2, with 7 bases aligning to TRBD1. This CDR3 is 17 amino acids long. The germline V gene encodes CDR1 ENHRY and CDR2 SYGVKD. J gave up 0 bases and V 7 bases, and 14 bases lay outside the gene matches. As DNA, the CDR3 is TGTGCCATCAATCGACAGGGATCCTACTCAGCTAACTATGGCTACACCTTC. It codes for CAINRQGSYSANYGYTF.

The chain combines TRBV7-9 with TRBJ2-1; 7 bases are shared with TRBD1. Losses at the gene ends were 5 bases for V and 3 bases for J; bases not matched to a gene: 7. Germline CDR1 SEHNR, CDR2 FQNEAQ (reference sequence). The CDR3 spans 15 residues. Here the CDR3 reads CASSQDRVGYNEQFF. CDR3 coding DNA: TGTGCCAGCAGCCAAGACAGGGTGGGCTACAATGAGCAGTTCTTC.

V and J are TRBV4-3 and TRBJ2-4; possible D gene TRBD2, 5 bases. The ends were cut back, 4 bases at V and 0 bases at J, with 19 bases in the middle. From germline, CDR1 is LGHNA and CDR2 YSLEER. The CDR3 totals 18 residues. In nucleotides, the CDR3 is TGCGCCAGCAGCCCCGCAACTACCGCCCGGGGAGCCAAAAACATTCAGTACTTC. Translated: CASSPATTARGAKNIQYF.

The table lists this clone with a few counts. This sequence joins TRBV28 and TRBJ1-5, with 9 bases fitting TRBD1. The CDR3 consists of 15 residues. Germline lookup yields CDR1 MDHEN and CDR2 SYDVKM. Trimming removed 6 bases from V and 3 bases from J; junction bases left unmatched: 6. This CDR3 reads CASSGDRGYNQPQHF. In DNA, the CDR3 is TGTGCCAGCAGCGGAGACAGGGGGTACAATCAGCCCCAGCATTTT. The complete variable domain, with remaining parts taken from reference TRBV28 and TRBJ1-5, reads DVKVTQSSRYLVKRTGEKVFLECVQDMDHENMFWYRQDPGLGLRLIYFSYDVKMKEKGDIPEGYSVSREKKERFSLILESASTNQTSMYLCASSGDRGYNQPQHFGDGTRLSIL.

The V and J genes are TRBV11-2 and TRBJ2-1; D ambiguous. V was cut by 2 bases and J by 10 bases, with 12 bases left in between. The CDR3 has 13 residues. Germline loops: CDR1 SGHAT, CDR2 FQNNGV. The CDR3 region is CASSLPYISEQFF. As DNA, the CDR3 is TGTGCCAGCAGCTTACCCTATATAAGCGAGCAGTTCTTC.

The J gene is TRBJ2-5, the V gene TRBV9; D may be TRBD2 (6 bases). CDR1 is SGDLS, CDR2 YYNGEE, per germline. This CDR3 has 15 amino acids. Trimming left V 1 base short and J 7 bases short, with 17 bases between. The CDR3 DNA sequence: TGTGCCAGCAGCGTACAATCGGGGGAGCATGGGACCCAGTACTTC. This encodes CASSVQSGEHGTQYF.

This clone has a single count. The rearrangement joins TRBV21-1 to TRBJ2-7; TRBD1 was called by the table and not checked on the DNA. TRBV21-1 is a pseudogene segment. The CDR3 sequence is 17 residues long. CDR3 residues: CASRRGSIDRGPYEQYF. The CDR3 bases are TGTGCCAGCAGAAGGGGTTCCATAGACAGGGGCCCCTACGAGCAGTACTTC.

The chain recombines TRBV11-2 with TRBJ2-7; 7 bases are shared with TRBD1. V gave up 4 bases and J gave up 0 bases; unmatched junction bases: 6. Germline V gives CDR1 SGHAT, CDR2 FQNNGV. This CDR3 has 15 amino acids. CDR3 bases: TGTGCCAGCAGCTCCTGGACAGGCAGCTCCTACGAGCAGTACTTC. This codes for CASSSWTGSSYEQYF.

CDR3 protein: CAQSRPAGANVLTF. CDR3 in DNA: TGTGCCCAGTCGAGGCCCGCTGGGGCCAACGTCCTGACTTTC. The chain recombines TRBV30 with TRBJ2-6, with D hard to call. The CDR3 length is 14 residues. From germline, CDR1 is GTSNPN and CDR2 SVGIG (reference sequence). V was trimmed by 8 bases and J by 2 bases, leaving 13 bases between them.

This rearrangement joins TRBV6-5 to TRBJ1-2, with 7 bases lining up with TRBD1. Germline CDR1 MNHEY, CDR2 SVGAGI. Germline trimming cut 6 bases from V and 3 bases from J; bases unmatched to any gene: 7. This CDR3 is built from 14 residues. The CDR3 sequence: CASREDQGDYGYTF. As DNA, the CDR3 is TGTGCCAGCAGGGAGGACCAGGGGGACTATGGCTACACCTTC.

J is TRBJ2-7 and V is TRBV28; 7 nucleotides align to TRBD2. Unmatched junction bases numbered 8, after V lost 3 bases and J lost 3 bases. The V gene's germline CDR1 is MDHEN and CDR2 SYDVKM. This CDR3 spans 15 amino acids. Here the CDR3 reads CASSLSGGLGYEQYF. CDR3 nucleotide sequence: TGTGCCAGCAGTTTGTCGGGAGGACTGGGCTACGAGCAGTACTTC.

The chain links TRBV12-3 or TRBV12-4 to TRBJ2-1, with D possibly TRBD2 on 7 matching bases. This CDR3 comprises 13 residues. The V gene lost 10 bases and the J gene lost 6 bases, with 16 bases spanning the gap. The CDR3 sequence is CATRGGEVNEQFF. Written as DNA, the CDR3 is TGTGCCACCAGAGGGGGGGAGGTCAATGAGCAGTTCTTC.

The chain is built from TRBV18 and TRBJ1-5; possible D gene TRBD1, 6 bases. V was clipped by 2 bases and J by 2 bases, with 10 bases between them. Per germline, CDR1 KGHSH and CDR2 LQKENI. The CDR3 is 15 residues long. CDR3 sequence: CASSPEGGGNQPQHF. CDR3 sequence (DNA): TGTGCCAGCTCACCAGAGGGGGGGGGCAATCAGCCCCAGCATTTT.

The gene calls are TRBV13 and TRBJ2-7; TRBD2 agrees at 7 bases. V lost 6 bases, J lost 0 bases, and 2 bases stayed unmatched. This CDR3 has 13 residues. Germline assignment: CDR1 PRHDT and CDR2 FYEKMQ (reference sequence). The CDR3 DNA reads TGTGCCAGCAGTCGCGGGAGCTCCTACGAGCAGTACTTC. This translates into CASSRGSSYEQYF.

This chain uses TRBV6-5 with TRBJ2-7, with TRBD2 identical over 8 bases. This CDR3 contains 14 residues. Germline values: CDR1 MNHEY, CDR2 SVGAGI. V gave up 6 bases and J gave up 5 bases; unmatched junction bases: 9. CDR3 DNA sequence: TGTGCCAGCAGCCGAGGGACTAGAGATCACGAGCAGTACTTC. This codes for CASSRGTRDHEQYF.

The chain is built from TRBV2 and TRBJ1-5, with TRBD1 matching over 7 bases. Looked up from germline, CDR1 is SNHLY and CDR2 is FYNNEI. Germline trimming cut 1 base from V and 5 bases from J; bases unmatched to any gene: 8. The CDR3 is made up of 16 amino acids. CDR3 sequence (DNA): TGTGCCAGCAGTGAAGGGACCACAGGGGCCCATCAGCCCCAGCATTTT. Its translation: CASSEGTTGAHQPQHF.

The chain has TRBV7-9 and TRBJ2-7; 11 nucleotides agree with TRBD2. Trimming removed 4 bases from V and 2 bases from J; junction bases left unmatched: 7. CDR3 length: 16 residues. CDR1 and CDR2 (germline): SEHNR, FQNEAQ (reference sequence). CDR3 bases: TGTGCCAGCAGCTACCCGACTAGCGGGACTCCCTACGAGCAGTACTTC. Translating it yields CASSYPTSGTPYEQYF.

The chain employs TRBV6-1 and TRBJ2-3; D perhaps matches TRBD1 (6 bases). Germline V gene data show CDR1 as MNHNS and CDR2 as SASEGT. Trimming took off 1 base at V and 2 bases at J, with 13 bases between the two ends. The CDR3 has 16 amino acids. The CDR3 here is CASSEGVTGLTDTQYF. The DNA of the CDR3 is TGTGCCAGCAGTGAAGGAGTCACAGGGCTCACAGATACGCAGTATTTT.

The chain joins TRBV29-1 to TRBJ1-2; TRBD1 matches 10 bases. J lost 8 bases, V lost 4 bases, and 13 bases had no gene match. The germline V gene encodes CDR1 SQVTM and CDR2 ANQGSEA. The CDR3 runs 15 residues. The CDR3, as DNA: TGCAGCGTTGCCTCCGGGACAGGGGTGACGGGGGGCTACACCTTC. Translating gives CSVASGTGVTGGYTF. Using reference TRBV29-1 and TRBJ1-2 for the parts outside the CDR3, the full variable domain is SAVISQKPSRDICQRGTSLTIQCQVDSQVTMMFWYRQQPGQSLTLIATANQGSEATYESGFVIDKFPISRPNLTFSTLTVSNMSPEDSSIYLCSVASGTGVTGGYTFGSGTRLTVV.

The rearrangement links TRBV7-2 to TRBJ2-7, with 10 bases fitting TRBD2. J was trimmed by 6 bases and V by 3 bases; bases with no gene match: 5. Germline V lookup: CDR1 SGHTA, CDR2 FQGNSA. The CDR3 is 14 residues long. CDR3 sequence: CASSFATSGREQYF. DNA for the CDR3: TGTGCCAGCAGCTTCGCGACTAGCGGGCGCGAGCAGTACTTC.

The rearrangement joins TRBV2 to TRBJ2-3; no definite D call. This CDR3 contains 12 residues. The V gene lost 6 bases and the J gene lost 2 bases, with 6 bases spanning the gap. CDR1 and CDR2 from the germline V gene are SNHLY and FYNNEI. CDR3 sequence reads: CASRQTTDTQYF. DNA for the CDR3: TGTGCCAGCAGACAAACCACAGATACGCAGTATTTT.

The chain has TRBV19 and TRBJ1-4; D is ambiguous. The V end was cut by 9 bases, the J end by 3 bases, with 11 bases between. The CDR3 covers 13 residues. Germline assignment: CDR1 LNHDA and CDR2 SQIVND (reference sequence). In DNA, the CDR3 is TGTGCCAGCAAAACGGGGTCTAATGAAAAACTGTTTTTT. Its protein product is CASKTGSNEKLFF. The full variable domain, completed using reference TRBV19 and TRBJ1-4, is DGGITQSPKYLFRKEGQNVTLSCEQNLNHDAMYWYRQDPGQGLRLIYYSQIVNDFQKGDIAEGYSVSREKKESFPLTVTSAQKNPTAFYLCASKTGSNEKLFFGSGTQLSVL.

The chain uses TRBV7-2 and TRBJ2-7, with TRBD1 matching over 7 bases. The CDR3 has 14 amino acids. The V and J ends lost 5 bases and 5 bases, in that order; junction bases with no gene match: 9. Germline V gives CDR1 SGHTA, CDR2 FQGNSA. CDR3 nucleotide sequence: TGTGCCAGCAGCATACCCGGGACAGATCACGAGCAGTACTTC. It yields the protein CASSIPGTDHEQYF.

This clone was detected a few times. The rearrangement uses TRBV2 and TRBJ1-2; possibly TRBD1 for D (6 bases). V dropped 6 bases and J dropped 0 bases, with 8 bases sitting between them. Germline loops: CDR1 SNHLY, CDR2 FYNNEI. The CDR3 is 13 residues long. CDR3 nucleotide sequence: TGTGCCAGCAGACAGGGCCCTAACTATGGCTACACCTTC. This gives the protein CASRQGPNYGYTF.

This chain's CDR3 is CASEIQGSYEQYF. CDR3 DNA: TGTGCCAGCGAGATACAGGGTTCCTACGAGCAGTACTTC. This sequence joins TRBV6-6 and TRBJ2-7; tentatively, D is TRBD1 (6 bases). Germline V gene data show CDR1 as MNHNY and CDR2 as SVGAGI (reference sequence). This CDR3 contains 13 residues. V lost 8 bases and J 1 base, leaving 12 bases between the germline ends.

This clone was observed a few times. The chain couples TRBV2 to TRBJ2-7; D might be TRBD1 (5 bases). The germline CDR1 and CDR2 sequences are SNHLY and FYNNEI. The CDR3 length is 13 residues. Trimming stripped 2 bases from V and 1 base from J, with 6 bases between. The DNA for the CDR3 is TGTGCCAGCAGTGAATACAGGTCCTACGAGCAGTACTTC. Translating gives CASSEYRSYEQYF.

The CDR3 nucleotides read TGTGCCAGCAGTATTCAGGGGGGCTACGAGCAGTACTTC. Its protein product is CASSIQGGYEQYF. The chain employs TRBV28 and TRBJ2-7; a possible D gene is TRBD1 (7 bases). V gave up 5 bases and J gave up 3 bases, with 11 bases separating them. CDR1 and CDR2 from the germline V gene are MDHEN and SYDVKM. CDR3 length: 13 amino acids.

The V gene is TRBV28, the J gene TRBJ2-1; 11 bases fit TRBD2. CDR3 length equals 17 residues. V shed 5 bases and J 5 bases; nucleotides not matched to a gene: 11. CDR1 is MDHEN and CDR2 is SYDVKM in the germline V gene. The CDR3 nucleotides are TGTGCCAGCAGTGTATCACCCACTAGCGGGAGAGACAATGAGCAGTTCTTC. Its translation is CASSVSPTSGRDNEQFF.

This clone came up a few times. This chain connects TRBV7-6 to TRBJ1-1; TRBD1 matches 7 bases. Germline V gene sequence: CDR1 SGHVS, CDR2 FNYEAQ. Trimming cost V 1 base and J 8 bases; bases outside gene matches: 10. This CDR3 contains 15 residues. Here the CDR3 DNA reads TGTGCCAGCAGCTTAGAGACAGGGCCGGATCGGGAAGCTTTCTTT. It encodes CASSLETGPDREAFF.

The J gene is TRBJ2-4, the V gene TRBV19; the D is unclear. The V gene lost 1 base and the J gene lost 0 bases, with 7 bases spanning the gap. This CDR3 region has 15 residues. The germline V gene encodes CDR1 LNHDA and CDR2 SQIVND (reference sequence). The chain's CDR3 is CASSIGGLAKNIQYF. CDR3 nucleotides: TGTGCCAGTAGTATAGGCGGATTAGCCAAAAACATTCAGTACTTC.

This chain's CDR3 is CASSPPGTVNEKLFF. The DNA for the CDR3 is TGTGCCAGCTCACCACCCGGGACTGTCAATGAAAAACTGTTTTTT. The gene calls are TRBV18 and TRBJ1-4; maybe TRBD1 (5 bases). Germline V gives CDR1 KGHSH, CDR2 LQKENI. This CDR3 contains 15 residues. The V and J ends lost 0 bases and 5 bases respectively, with 10 bases between them.